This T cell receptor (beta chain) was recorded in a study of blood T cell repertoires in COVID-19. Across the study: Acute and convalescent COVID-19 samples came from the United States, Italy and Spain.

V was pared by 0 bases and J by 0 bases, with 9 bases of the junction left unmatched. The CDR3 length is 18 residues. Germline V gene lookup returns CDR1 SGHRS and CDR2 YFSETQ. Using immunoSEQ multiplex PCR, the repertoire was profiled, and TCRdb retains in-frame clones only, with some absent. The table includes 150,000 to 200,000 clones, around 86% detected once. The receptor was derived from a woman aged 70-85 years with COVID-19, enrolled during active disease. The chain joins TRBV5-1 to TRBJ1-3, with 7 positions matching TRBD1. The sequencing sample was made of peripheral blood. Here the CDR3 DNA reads TGCGCCAGCAGCTTGGGGGGGACAGATCCTGGCTCTGGAAACACCATATATTTT. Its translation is CASSLGGTDPGSGNTIYF.